This T cell receptor beta chain was recovered during a study of response to subunit inactivated influenza vaccine. The study, taken as a whole, reports: Authors suggested few new T cells are recruited by each seasonal influenza vaccination.

TCRdb independently ran MiXCR on the RT-PCR reads; one entry per CDR3 protein. The table shows 400,000 to 550,000 distinct CDR3 sequences, with about 25% occurring only once. CDR3 size: 14 residues. V was clipped by 6 bases and J by 2 bases, with 15 bases between them. Germline CDR1 is DFQATT and CDR2 is SNEGSKA (reference sequence). In regard to this clonotype: What it binds is not known.

The chain joins TRBV20-1 to TRBJ2-3; D is perhaps TRBD2 (6 bases). The TCR was taken from a man aged 50 to 59 who received an inactivated influenza vaccine. The sequenced sample was CD4+ T cells sorted from PBMCs, obtained 5 to 6 days after vaccination. CDR3 residues: CSARDSKLTDTQYF. DNA for the CDR3: TGCAGTGCCAGGGACTCTAAACTCACAGATACGCAGTATTTT.